A single sample gave rise to the 29 T cell receptor beta chains below, sequenced in a study of cytomegalovirus exposure and HLA in healthy donors. Sequencing was performed with immunoSEQ multiplex PCR; in TCRdb, only in-frame clones are kept and a portion is missing. The repertoire holds fewer than 150,000 clones, with roughly 88% as singletons. Sequencing was carried out using PBMCs. These receptors were collected from a woman aged 18-29 years in good health and CMV-seropositive.

The chain employs TRBV6-1 and TRBJ1-5; D is possibly TRBD1 (6 bases). Germline CDR1 is MNHNS and CDR2 is SASEGT. This CDR3 comprises 19 residues. The V and J ends lost 2 bases and 1 base respectively, with 21 bases between them. The DNA for the CDR3 is TGTGCCAGCAGTGAAACAGTCAGGGGCTCCCTTGGAAGCAATCAGCCCCAGCATTTT. The encoded protein is CASSETVRGSLGSNQPQHF.

The chain is built from TRBV2 and TRBJ2-7; 16 positions agree with TRBD2. CDR1 SNHLY and CDR2 FYNNEI come from the germline V gene. The CDR3 sequence is 17 residues long. V gave up 6 bases and J gave up 2 bases; unmatched junction bases: 7. This CDR3 reads CASSLGLAGGVPYEQYF. As DNA, the CDR3 is TGTGCCAGCAGCCTGGGACTAGCGGGAGGGGTGCCCTACGAGCAGTACTTC.

The rearrangement links TRBV27 to TRBJ2-3; TRBD2 might be the D (5 bases). The germline CDR1 and CDR2 sequences are MNHEY and SMNVEV (reference sequence). Trimming removed 4 bases at V and 2 bases at J, with 19 bases between. This CDR3 contains 17 residues. The CDR3 here is CASSSQSGIYPTDTQYF. CDR3 in DNA: TGTGCCAGCAGTTCCCAGAGCGGTATTTACCCCACAGATACGCAGTATTTT.

The chain combines TRBV5-1 with TRBJ2-2, with unresolved D. The V end was cut by 2 bases, the J end by 1 base, with 9 bases between. CDR3 length equals 15 residues. The germline gives CDR1 SGHRS, CDR2 YFSETQ. CDR3 DNA sequence: TGCGCCAGCAGCTTTGGCAGATTGAACACCGGGGAGCTGTTTTTT. Translation gives CASSFGRLNTGELFF. The full variable domain, rest sourced from reference TRBV5-1 and TRBJ2-2, is KAGVTQTPRYLIKTRGQQVTLSCSPISGHRSVSWYQQTPGQGLQFLFEYFSETQRNKGNFPGRFSGRQFSNSRSEMNVSTLELGDSALYLCASSFGRLNTGELFFGEGSRLTVL.

This sequence joins TRBV4-2 and TRBJ1-1; D perhaps matches TRBD1 (5 bases). The CDR3 has 17 residues. V was clipped by 1 base and J by 2 bases, with 17 bases between them. Germline CDR1 reads LGHNA; CDR2 reads YNFKEQ. The CDR3: CASSQADPDRVNTEAFF. For the CDR3, the DNA is TGTGCCAGCAGCCAAGCCGACCCCGACAGAGTAAACACTGAAGCTTTCTTT.

J is TRBJ1-5 and V is TRBV6-6; no firm D call. The V end was cut by 7 bases, the J end by 3 bases, with 10 bases between. CDR1 is MNHNY and CDR2 is SVGAGI in the germline V gene (reference sequence). CDR3 length equals 13 residues. The CDR3 DNA follows: TGTGCCAGCATGCCCAGATTCAATCAGCCCCAGCATTTT. This encodes CASMPRFNQPQHF.

The CDR3 is CASNSAREQYF. As DNA, the CDR3 is TGTGCCAGCAACTCCGCCCGCGAGCAGTACTTC. The chain joins TRBV27 to TRBJ2-7; D is undetermined. The CDR3 runs to 11 residues. V lost 7 bases, J lost 6 bases, and 10 bases lay in between. Germline CDR1 and CDR2: MNHEY and SMNVEV (reference sequence).

V and J are TRBV4-1 and TRBJ2-7; 16 nucleotides match TRBD2. Germline trimming cut 3 bases from V and 7 bases from J; bases unmatched to any gene: 3. This CDR3 contains 15 residues. CDR1 and CDR2 (germline): MGHRA, YSYEKL. The CDR3 protein is CASSQGLAGGQEQYF. The CDR3 DNA reads TGCGCCAGCAGCCAGGGACTAGCGGGGGGGCAAGAGCAGTACTTC.

This chain links TRBV18 with TRBJ2-1, with 7 bases matching TRBD2. V lost 1 base and J lost 3; bases outside the gene matches: 3. Germline loops: CDR1 KGHSH, CDR2 LQKENI. The CDR3 is 15 residues long. Here the CDR3 DNA reads TGTGCCAGCTCACCACGGGCGGGAGACTACAATGAGCAGTTCTTC. This translates into CASSPRAGDYNEQFF.

The genes are TRBV5-1 and TRBJ2-1, with a weak D call TRBD1 (6 bases). CDR3 length: 13 amino acids. Germline CDR1 and CDR2: SGHRS and YFSETQ. V lost 4 bases and J lost 6, with 11 bases in between. CDR3 DNA: TGCGCCAGCAGCGGGGGCGTAGGCAATGAGCAGTTCTTC. Translated: CASSGGVGNEQFF. Complete variable domain (other parts from reference TRBV5-1 and TRBJ2-1): KAGVTQTPRYLIKTRGQQVTLSCSPISGHRSVSWYQQTPGQGLQFLFEYFSETQRNKGNFPGRFSGRQFSNSRSEMNVSTLELGDSALYLCASSGGVGNEQFFGPGTRLTVL.

This clone was observed a few times. The chain has TRBV14 and TRBJ1-2, with D perhaps TRBD1 (6 bases). The germline V gene encodes CDR1 SGHDN and CDR2 FVKESK. Trimming took off 1 base at V and 6 bases at J, with 9 bases between the two ends. The length of the CDR3 is 13 residues. DNA for the CDR3: TGTGCCAGCAGCCAAGCCAGGGGCCATGGCTACACCTTC. It codes for CASSQARGHGYTF.

The CDR3 loop reads CASSPPETYEQYF. The DNA of the CDR3 is TGTGCCAGCTCACCACCTGAGACCTACGAGCAGTACTTC. The chain recombines TRBV18 with TRBJ2-7, with unresolved D. Germline V gene data show CDR1 as KGHSH and CDR2 as LQKENI. This CDR3 is 13 amino acids long. With 0 bases removed from V and 2 bases from J, the gap between germline ends came to 5 bases.

The chain links TRBV11-3 to TRBJ2-3, with a weak D call TRBD2 (6 bases). This CDR3 is built from 17 residues. Germline V gene sequence: CDR1 SGHNT, CDR2 YENEEA. Trimming shortened V by 1 base and J by 3 bases, and 17 bases separated the two germline ends. The CDR3 DNA reads TGTGCCAGCAGCTTAGGGGAATGGGGGGATGGGACAGATACGCAGTATTTT. Protein sequence: CASSLGEWGDGTDTQYF.

This chain's CDR3 is CASSPPAGGPNEQFF. The CDR3 DNA reads as TGTGCCAGCTCACCACCAGCGGGGGGGCCGAATGAGCAGTTCTTC. The genes are TRBV18 and TRBJ2-1; 10 bases fit TRBD2. This CDR3 spans 15 amino acids. With 0 bases clipped from V and 7 bases from J, the junction kept 3 bases outside the gene matches. The germline CDR1 and CDR2 sequences are KGHSH and LQKENI. The full variable domain, with the rest looked up from reference TRBV18 and TRBJ2-1, is NAGVMQNPRHLVRRRGQEARLRCSPMKGHSHVYWYRQLPEEGLKFMVYLQKENIIDESGMPKERFSAEFPKEGPSILRIQQVVRGDSAAYFCASSPPAGGPNEQFFGPGTRLTVL.

The chain combines TRBV2 with TRBJ2-2; 8 bases are a match to TRBD2. Germline V gene data show CDR1 as SNHLY and CDR2 as FYNNEI. This CDR3 has 14 amino acids. The trim removed 6 bases at V and 0 bases at J, leaving 0 bases unmatched. The CDR3 reads CASRGLANTGELFF. The CDR3, as DNA: TGTGCCAGCAGGGGACTAGCGAACACCGGGGAGCTGTTTTTT.

The V call is TRBV7-2, the J call TRBJ2-5, with 7 bases matching TRBD2. V shed 2 bases, J shed 5 bases, and the junction held 5 bases outside the gene matches. Germline loops: CDR1 SGHTA, CDR2 FQGNSA. The CDR3 contains 14 residues. CDR3 DNA sequence: TGTGCCAGCAGCTTATATGCGACTAGCGAGACCCAGTACTTC. It yields the protein CASSLYATSETQYF.

This clone appeared a single time. The CDR3 sequence is CASSQDTASGGSYNEQFF. CDR3 nucleotides: TGCGCCAGCAGCCAAGATACGGCTAGCGGGGGTTCCTACAATGAGCAGTTCTTC. The V gene is TRBV4-1, the J gene TRBJ2-1; TRBD2 matches 10 bases. V dropped 0 bases and J dropped 1; count of bases not matched to a gene: 6. The CDR3 loop spans 18 amino acids. Germline V gene data show CDR1 as MGHRA and CDR2 as YSYEKL.

The chain employs TRBV5-4 and TRBJ2-1; 7 positions match TRBD2. Unmatched junction bases numbered 13, after V lost 0 bases and J lost 4 bases. Germline loops: CDR1 SGHNT, CDR2 YYREEE (reference sequence). The CDR3 sequence is 18 residues long. The CDR3 nucleotides are TGTGCCAGCAGCTTGGCCCGTTCGTTTAGCGGGTTATACAATGAGCAGTTCTTC. Amino acids: CASSLARSFSGLYNEQFF.

The chain employs TRBV18 and TRBJ1-6; 7 bases align to TRBD1. Germline trimming cut 6 bases from V and 5 bases from J; bases unmatched to any gene: 1. The CDR3 is 13 amino acids. Looked up from germline, CDR1 is KGHSH and CDR2 is LQKENI. The CDR3 nucleotides read TGTGCCAGCTCGGGGACAGATAATTCACCCCTCCACTTT. Its translation is CASSGTDNSPLHF.

The rearrangement links TRBV2 to TRBJ2-5, with D possibly matching TRBD1 (6 bases). There are 14 residues in the CDR3. Trimming pared 4 bases from V and 1 base from J, leaving 10 bases between. Germline CDR1 reads SNHLY; CDR2 reads FYNNEI. Here the CDR3 reads CASSGTDRQETQYF. The DNA for the CDR3 is TGTGCCAGCAGTGGGACAGACCGCCAAGAGACCCAGTACTTC. Full variable domain (missing parts from reference TRBV2 and TRBJ2-5): EPEVTQTPSHQVTQMGQEVILRCVPISNHLYFYWYRQILGQKVEFLVSFYNNEISEKSEIFDDQFSVERPDGSNFTLKIRSTKLEDSAMYFCASSGTDRQETQYFGPGTRLLVL.

This clone came up a few times. The chain combines TRBV2 with TRBJ1-6, with D possibly being TRBD1 (5 bases). CDR1 is SNHLY and CDR2 is FYNNEI in the germline V gene. The CDR3 has 14 residues. V shed 7 bases and J shed 6 bases, with 13 bases lying between them. The CDR3 protein is CASMGGAFNSPLHF. Written as DNA, the CDR3 is TGTGCCAGCATGGGCGGGGCCTTTAATTCACCCCTCCACTTT.

This chain uses TRBV5-1 with TRBJ1-4, with D maybe TRBD1 (5 bases). The CDR3 spans 15 residues. Germline loops: CDR1 SGHRS, CDR2 YFSETQ. The ends were cut back, 3 bases at V and 5 bases at J, with 14 bases in the middle. CDR3 sequence (DNA): TGCGCCAGCAGCTGGCGGGACGGAGGGAATGAAAAACTGTTTTTT. It yields the protein CASSWRDGGNEKLFF.

The CDR3 reads CASSSKLTSSTDTQYF. DNA for the CDR3: TGTGCCAGCAGCTCGAAACTCACTAGTAGCACAGATACGCAGTATTTT. This chain connects TRBV7-6 to TRBJ2-3, with D tentatively TRBD2 (5 bases). CDR3 length equals 16 residues. Germline CDR1 is SGHVS and CDR2 is FNYEAQ. With 4 bases removed from V and 0 bases from J, the gap between germline ends came to 14 bases.

This clone was detected only once. This chain links TRBV5-1 with TRBJ1-1; the match to TRBD1 covers 7 bases. Germline trimming cut 6 bases from V and 6 bases from J; bases unmatched to any gene: 11. Germline V gene lookup returns CDR1 SGHRS and CDR2 YFSETQ. This CDR3 spans 14 amino acids. CDR3 nucleotide sequence: TGCGCCAGCACTAAGGCCAAGGGGGCCTCTGAAGCTTTCTTT. Encoded protein: CASTKAKGASEAFF. The full variable domain, rest sourced from reference TRBV5-1 and TRBJ1-1, is KAGVTQTPRYLIKTRGQQVTLSCSPISGHRSVSWYQQTPGQGLQFLFEYFSETQRNKGNFPGRFSGRQFSNSRSEMNVSTLELGDSALYLCASTKAKGASEAFFGQGTRLTVV.

This sequence joins TRBV18 and TRBJ2-7, with TRBD2 matching 13 bases. The germline gives CDR1 KGHSH, CDR2 LQKENI. V was clipped by 6 bases and J by 5 bases; unmatched bases: 7. This CDR3 is built from 15 residues. In nucleotides, the CDR3 is TGTGCCAGCTCCCGCGGACTAGCGGGAGCTAACGAGCAGTACTTC. Amino acid sequence: CASSRGLAGANEQYF.

V is TRBV28 and J is TRBJ2-3, with 7 bases identical to TRBD2. V was pared by 5 bases and J by 2 bases, with 10 bases of the junction left unmatched. The germline CDR1 and CDR2 sequences are MDHEN and SYDVKM. This CDR3 is 16 amino acids long. The CDR3 spells CASSARWRGTTDTQYF. The DNA of the CDR3 is TGTGCCAGCAGTGCCCGCTGGCGGGGGACCACAGATACGCAGTATTTT.

The chain carries TRBV7-9 and TRBJ1-2; 11 bases line up with TRBD1. This CDR3 contains 17 residues. Germline CDR1 and CDR2: SEHNR and FQNEAQ (reference sequence). J was trimmed by 3 bases and V by 4 bases; bases with no gene match: 10. The CDR3 bases are TGTGCCAGCAGCTCCCGGACAGGGGGCGAGGGGGACTATGGCTACACCTTC. It is translated as CASSSRTGGEGDYGYTF.

This sequence joins TRBV5-1 and TRBJ1-2; the D gene is possibly TRBD1 (6 bases). In germline, CDR1 is SGHRS, CDR2 YFSETQ. The CDR3 totals 15 residues. V was trimmed by 4 bases and J by 7 bases, leaving 20 bases between them. CDR3 sequence: CASSPNDRRPAGYTF. The CDR3 DNA reads as TGCGCCAGCAGCCCGAACGACAGGAGACCCGCTGGCTACACCTTC.

The gene calls are TRBV2 and TRBJ2-7, with TRBD1 matching 8 bases. V gave up 7 bases and J gave up 3 bases; unmatched junction bases: 11. Looked up from germline, CDR1 is SNHLY and CDR2 is FYNNEI. CDR3 length: 15 amino acids. The CDR3 coding sequence is TGTGCCAGCACCCGCTCCCAGGGGGCCGTCTACGAGCAGTACTTC. It yields the protein CASTRSQGAVYEQYF.